This entry features one T cell receptor beta chain sequence. The sample holds a few counts of this clonotype. Its recognized antigen is unknown. No base-level quality is on record; no much larger clone is a single base apart. This specimen comes from a study of post-analysis software for immune sequencing data (dated by TCRdb to about 2015). In terms of the full investigation: Relapsing-remitting, secondary progressive and progressive-relapsing multiple sclerosis were recorded as disease courses, and subtype annotation was lacking for some patients. Patient repertoires were compared against about a dozen previously published healthy control repertoires from donors aged 6 to 25 years. A subset of samples was prepared in parallel using single-end sample barcoding, then pooled and co-amplified after Illumina adapter ligation.

What the study reported, not specific to this receptor: The control group was slightly older than the multiple sclerosis patient group. Patients showed significantly higher frequencies than controls for about 5 TRBV segments, among them TRBV5-6, TRBV5-1 and TRBV20-1. When samples were clustered directly using the F measure, samples prepared in the same batch co-clustered strongly, which prompted a batch-effect correction. Multiple sclerosis patients had significantly lower normalized Chao1 diversity than controls, a result that suggests substantial peripheral T-cell clonal expansion.

To demonstrate the VDJtools post-analysis software, the study profiled TCR beta repertoires from the peripheral blood of 13 young patients with multiple sclerosis. The multiple sclerosis patients were children and adolescents ranging in age from about 6 to 17 years. The library came from PCR. Sequencer: Illumina HiSeq 2500. To reduce PCR and sequencing biases, unique molecular identifiers were built into the TCR beta cDNA libraries. About 0.5 million cDNA molecules were obtained for every 1 to 10 million input T cells, so each molecule roughly corresponded to one T cell. The patient libraries were prepared and sequenced with the same protocol used for the earlier healthy control dataset. Within a given batch, samples were prepared together, multiplexed and sequenced on the same HiSeq lane. As for how the authors treated the data: MIGEC was used to process the raw barcoded reads, and molecular identifier groups with only a single read were discarded before consensus assembly and CDR3 extraction. Clonotype tables were post-analysed with VDJtools, and diversity was normalized by down-sampling all datasets to the smallest sample size. In repertoire overlap clustering, CDR3 amino acid sequences, but not nucleotide sequences, were matched to correct batch-related cross-sample contamination. TCRdb reran the public reads through fastp at Q25 and MiXCR, keeping productive beta chains. CDR3 protein sequences are deduplicated, and each keeps its most common genes and DNA. TCRdb's processing, not the authors' own work, is the source of the V and J calls. In this sample the table shows about 200,000 distinct CDR3 sequences, 25% to 30% of which occur a single time. About 3.4% of the sample lies in the top ten.

V sheds 2 bases and J sheds 9 bases, leaving 19 bases between their ends. The CDR3 numbers 15 residues from cysteine through phenylalanine. Of all the DNA, just the CDR3 is kept, 45 bases in frame from base 1. CDR1 and CDR2 are read off the germline V gene as KGHSH and LQKENI. The receptor's source is a girl aged 2-17 years with multiple sclerosis. The V gene is TRBV18 and the J gene is TRBJ1-1, and TRBD1 may be the D gene, going by 6 matching bases. Sequences were obtained from blood. CDR3 protein: CASSPGGAERSKAFF. The base sequence is TGTGCCAGCTCACCAGGGGGGGCCGAGCGAAGTAAAGCTTTCTTT.